This T cell receptor beta chain was observed in a study of shared clonotypes between healthy human individuals. Clones were read by immunoSEQ multiplex PCR, and TCRdb kept only the in-frame ones, dropping some. The repertoire holds a few hundred thousand clones, approximately 77% seen once, with about 11% in the top ten. The sequenced sample was PBMCs. This clonotype was obtained from a woman aged 35 to 49 in good health. Some clones in this sample may be carry-over from other donors' samples.

In nucleotides, the CDR3 is TGTGCCAGCAGCGTAGTCGGAGGCGGCAATGAGCAGTTCTTC. Amino acids: CASSVVGGGNEQFF. The genes are TRBV9 and TRBJ2-1; TRBD2 might be the D (5 bases). Germline V gives CDR1 SGDLS, CDR2 YYNGEE. With 0 bases removed from V and 6 bases from J, the gap between germline ends came to 10 bases. This CDR3 comprises 14 residues.